Following are 11 T cell receptor beta chains from one sample sequenced in a study of siplizumab effects on memory and regulatory T cells. Some clones are missing from TCRdb's copy, which holds only in-frame ones; the method was immunoSEQ multiplex PCR. Here the sample spans about 100,000 clones, approximately 94% being singletons. Input material: non-Treg CD4+ T cells sorted from blood. Receptor source: a human donor in good health.

This chain connects TRBV6-5 to TRBJ2-3, with D hard to call. Germline-derived CDR1 and CDR2 are MNHEY and SVGAGI. This CDR3 region has 13 residues. V lost 7 bases and J lost 2, with 10 bases in between. The CDR3 nucleotides read TGTGCCAGCACCCGACCCGCCACAGATACGCAGTATTTT. As protein: CASTRPATDTQYF.

The V and J genes are TRBV2 and TRBJ2-5, with TRBD1 matching over 8 bases. Germline V CDR1 and CDR2: SNHLY, FYNNEI. With 10 bases clipped from V and 7 bases from J, the junction kept 11 bases outside the gene matches. This CDR3 comprises 13 residues. The CDR3 region has the DNA TGTGCCACCTCAGGGGGCGCCTTGGGGACCCAGTACTTC. It encodes CATSGGALGTQYF.

V is TRBV7-8 and J is TRBJ1-5; possible D gene TRBD1, 5 bases. The V end lost 5 bases, the J end lost 6 bases, and 20 bases lay between the germline ends. In germline, CDR1 is SGHVS, CDR2 FQNEAQ. This CDR3 region has 16 residues. The CDR3 DNA sequence: TGTGCCAGCAGCCGTACAGTTGGAGGGGATGGTCAGCCCCAGCATTTT. As protein: CASSRTVGGDGQPQHF. The complete variable domain, with remaining parts taken from reference TRBV7-8 and TRBJ1-5, reads GAGVSQSPRYKVAKRGQDVALRCDPISGHVSLFWYQQALGQGPEFLTYFQNEAQLDKSGLPSDRFFAERPEGSVSTLKIQRTQQEDSAVYLCASSRTVGGDGQPQHFGDGTRLSIL.

V is TRBV10-3 and J is TRBJ1-2; unclear D gene. Germline V gives CDR1 ENHRY, CDR2 SYGVKD. This CDR3 is built from 12 residues. V dropped 2 bases and J dropped 4 bases, with 5 bases sitting between them. CDR3 DNA: TGTGCCATCAGTGAGGCGGCCTATGGCTACACCTTC. Translating gives CAISEAAYGYTF.

The J gene is TRBJ1-1, the V gene TRBV19, with 7 positions matching TRBD1. The CDR3 has 14 amino acids. V gave up 5 bases and J gave up 1 base; unmatched junction bases: 4. Per the germline V gene, CDR1 is LNHDA and CDR2 is SQIVND (reference sequence). In DNA form, the CDR3 reads TGTGCCAGTAGTCCCAGGACAGGGAACACTGAAGCTTTCTTT. This gives the protein CASSPRTGNTEAFF.

The gene calls are TRBV5-1 and TRBJ2-2; 7 nucleotides align to TRBD1. Trimming removed 6 bases from V and 1 base from J; junction bases left unmatched: 3. The V gene's germline CDR1 is SGHRS and CDR2 YFSETQ. The CDR3 runs to 14 residues. The CDR3: CASNRGENTGELFF. The CDR3 region has the DNA TGCGCCAGCAACAGGGGAGAGAACACCGGGGAGCTGTTTTTT.

This chain links TRBV29-1 with TRBJ2-4; 9 nucleotides agree with TRBD1. CDR3 length equals 14 residues. After removal of 6 bases from V and 4 bases from J, the junction contained 7 bases not matched to a gene. Germline-derived CDR1 and CDR2 are SQVTM and ANQGSEA. CDR3 in amino acids: CSVRTGTGKNIQYF. DNA for the CDR3: TGCAGCGTGAGAACCGGGACAGGGAAAAACATTCAGTACTTC.

The chain employs TRBV11-3 and TRBJ2-2; no firm D call. The V gene's germline CDR1 is SGHNT and CDR2 YENEEA. CDR3 length: 12 residues. Trimming shortened V by 4 bases and J by 6 bases, and 6 bases separated the two germline ends. The CDR3: CASSWRSGELFF. The CDR3 nucleotides read TGTGCCAGCAGCTGGCGGTCCGGGGAGCTGTTTTTT.

The V and J genes are TRBV5-1 and TRBJ2-1; D is tentatively TRBD1 or TRBD2 (6 bases each). Trimming stripped 4 bases from V and 2 bases from J, with 13 bases between. There are 15 residues in the CDR3. Germline V gene data show CDR1 as SGHRS and CDR2 as YFSETQ. The CDR3 sequence: CASSAGHATYNEQFF. CDR3 bases: TGCGCCAGCAGCGCGGGACACGCTACCTACAATGAGCAGTTCTTC.

The genes are TRBV29-1 and TRBJ1-1; 11 bases line up with TRBD1. The CDR3 runs to 14 residues. After removal of 6 bases from V and 8 bases from J, the junction contained 11 bases not matched to a gene. Germline loops: CDR1 SQVTM, CDR2 ANQGSEA. The CDR3 coding sequence is TGCAGCGTAAACCGGGACAGGGGGGTTTTCGAAGCTTTCTTT. Translating it yields CSVNRDRGVFEAFF.

For the CDR3, the DNA is TGCAGCGTTGATTGGGGACAGGGGGGCGAGCAGTACTTC. Amino acids: CSVDWGQGGEQYF. V and J are TRBV29-1 and TRBJ2-7; 11 positions match TRBD1. The CDR3 is 13 amino acids. With 3 bases clipped from V and 6 bases from J, the junction kept 4 bases outside the gene matches. The germline CDR1 and CDR2 sequences are SQVTM and ANQGSEA.